This TCR beta chain was profiled in a study of T cells after yellow fever vaccination. The wider study: Fractions low in cell number were prepared with SMART-Seq v4 Ultra Low Input. Study-level findings and limits: The secondary response was weaker but peaked faster, day 5 versus 15.

MiXCR was run by TCRdb on the 5' RACE reads, yielding one entry per CDR3 protein. The data contain roughly 120,000 distinct CDR3 sequences, more than 6% of them singletons. This clonotype has more than one count but fewer than ten. The antigen is undetermined. The sequence was obtained from a man between 18 and 35 years old who received the YFV17D yellow fever vaccine. Sequencing was performed on CD4+ T cells sorted from PBMCs, taken approximately 11 days after the first yellow fever vaccination.

The DNA for the CDR3 is TGTGCCAGTAGTATAAGTGGCAGGGGGGACACTGAAGCTTTCTTT. Translated, it gives CASSISGRGDTEAFF. The rearrangement joins TRBV19 to TRBJ1-1; 7 bases are shared with TRBD1. The CDR3 spans 15 residues. V was clipped by 2 bases and J by 3 bases; unmatched bases: 6. Germline assignment: CDR1 LNHDA and CDR2 SQIVND (reference sequence).